The clone carrying this TCR beta chain is a singleton in its sample. What it binds is unknown. Assay used: immunoSEQ multiplex PCR; TCRdb lists only in-frame clones, some missing. The sample has around 120,000 clones, 88% seen once. The record originates from a study of T cell responses to AZD1222 COVID-19 vaccine. General study points: Following two doses of AZD1222, Spike-specific TCR breadth and depth rose. Dominant at 160-218 and 743-854, vaccine-associated CD4 TCRs also spanned spike. The sample set comprised mostly white British donors with more females, and clonal diversity was possibly underestimated.

Trimming removed 5 bases at V and 3 bases at J, with 10 bases between. Germline assignment: CDR1 SGHTA and CDR2 FQGTGA. The CDR3 spans 13 residues. The specimen was peripheral blood, collected on day 0 of AZD1222 vaccination. This chain uses TRBV7-3 with TRBJ1-1; the D gene is possibly TRBD1 (5 bases). The sequence derives from an adult in good health. This CDR3 is CASSQARDTEAFF. DNA of the CDR3: TGTGCCAGCAGCCAGGCCAGGGACACTGAAGCTTTCTTT.